These 28 T cell receptor beta chains share one sample of origin, sequenced in a study of a mutant IDH1 vaccine in newly diagnosed glioma (dated by TCRdb to the early 2020s). Explained via the paper, the time point label denotes: week 23, last vaccination. Each vaccine dose was 300 ug of a 20-mer mutant IDH1 peptide in Montanide, given subcutaneously with topical imiquimod. Libraries were made using the immunoSEQ multiplex PCR assay. TCRdb obtained this table from immuneACCESS and retained in-frame rearrangements with V and J assigned. These tables miss some clones; where compared with another copy, unresolved V genes account for less than half of the shortfall, and the remainder is unexplained. Across this sample there are tens of thousands of clones, with about four fifths seen only once. The ten largest clones add up to roughly 6.3% of the sample. The antigens for these receptors are not known.

The input for sequencing was PBMCs, taken from a glioma patient whose treatment included an IDH1 peptide vaccine. All receptors derive from a woman in her thirties or forties with glioma. Some clones in this sample may be carry-over from other donors' samples.

J is TRBJ2-7 and V is TRBV4-2, with no clear D. Germline CDR1 is LGHNA and CDR2 is YNFKEQ. The CDR3 consists of 14 residues. V was cut by 1 base and J by 6 bases, with 13 bases left in between. The CDR3 region has the DNA TGTGCCAGCAGCCAAGGTCTGGCTTACTGCGAGCAGTACTTC. Amino acid sequence: CASSQGLAYCEQYF.

This sequence joins TRBV18 and TRBJ2-5; 10 bases match TRBD2. The CDR3 consists of 16 residues. Germline values: CDR1 KGHSH, CDR2 LQKENI. V was clipped by 0 bases and J by 5 bases; unmatched bases: 6. This chain's CDR3 is CASSPPSSGGLETQYF. The CDR3 DNA reads as TGTGCCAGCTCACCACCGAGTAGCGGGGGGTTGGAGACCCAGTACTTC.

This clone was observed a handful of times. The rearrangement joins TRBV7-9 to TRBJ1-1; D is perhaps TRBD1 (5 bases). CDR1 and CDR2 (germline): SEHNR, FQNEAQ (reference sequence). The CDR3 runs to 14 residues. The V end lost 5 bases, the J end lost 2 bases, and 12 bases lay between the germline ends. CDR3 residues: CASSPPGLNTEAFF. CDR3 DNA sequence: TGTGCCAGCAGCCCCCCGGGACTCAACACTGAAGCTTTCTTT.

Comment on this clone: Since the CDR3 does not end with the conserved phenylalanine or tryptophan, this likely comes from a read error. No DNA is shown, since the ends of the CDR3 on it are uncertain; the CDR3 is the one TCRdb lists. The gene calls are TRBV6-5 and TRBJ1-1. The CDR3 extends over 13 residues, inclusive of both ends. Germline CDR1 MNHEY, CDR2 SVGAGI. This CDR3 reads CASSPRDPPSIQI.

This clone was seen only once. The V and J genes are TRBV13 and TRBJ1-1; weak D call: TRBD1 (6 bases). The CDR3 loop spans 14 amino acids. V shed 3 bases and J shed 0 bases, with 8 bases lying between them. Germline-derived CDR1 and CDR2 are PRHDT and FYEKMQ (reference sequence). This CDR3 reads CASSLGGLNTEAFF. Here the CDR3 DNA reads TGTGCCAGCAGCTTGGGGGGGCTGAACACTGAAGCTTTCTTT.

The genes are TRBV6-4 and TRBJ1-5, with 7 bases identical to TRBD1. The CDR3 length is 11 residues. The ends lost 11 bases at V and 7 bases at J; junction bases unmatched: 5. Germline V gene data show CDR1 as MRHNA and CDR2 as SNTAGT. The CDR3 nucleotides are TGTGCCCGACAGGGCCCGCAGCCCCAGCATTTT. Its protein is CARQGPQPQHF.

This clone turned up a few times. The rearrangement links TRBV30 to TRBJ1-1, with D maybe TRBD1 (5 bases). This CDR3 has 14 residues. The germline V and J ends were trimmed by 8 bases and 1 base, with 17 bases remaining between them. CDR1 and CDR2 from the germline V gene are GTSNPN and SVGIG (reference sequence). The CDR3 region is CAREERQKNTEAFF. As DNA, the CDR3 is TGTGCCCGCGAGGAGAGACAGAAGAACACTGAAGCTTTCTTT.

The chain couples TRBV11-3 to TRBJ2-1, with 12 bases that match TRBD2. The length of the CDR3 is 17 residues. The germline CDR1 and CDR2 sequences are SGHNT and YENEEA. V was clipped by 0 bases and J by 9 bases; unmatched bases: 9. The CDR3 nucleotides read TGTGCCAGCAGCTTAGAATTTTCTAGCGGGAGGGCAGGTGAGCAGTTCTTC. This translates into CASSLEFSSGRAGEQFF.

This clone appeared a few times. The genes are TRBV11-2 and TRBJ2-7; 12 bases are shared with TRBD2. Germline CDR1 and CDR2: SGHAT and FQNNGV. After removal of 4 bases from V and 1 base from J, the junction contained 2 bases not matched to a gene. This CDR3 region has 15 residues. The CDR3 sequence: CASSSGLAGSYEQYF. For the CDR3, the DNA is TGTGCCAGCAGCTCTGGACTAGCGGGGTCCTACGAGCAGTACTTC.

V usage is TRBV30 and J usage is TRBJ2-3, with D tentatively TRBD1 (6 bases). The germline gives CDR1 GTSNPN, CDR2 SVGIG (reference sequence). CDR3 length: 15 residues. Trimming removed 2 bases from V and 3 bases from J, with 15 bases in between. The DNA of the CDR3 is TGTGCCTGGAGTAAGGCAGGGGTTGGGACAGATACGCAGTATTTT. Protein product: CAWSKAGVGTDTQYF.

The chain links TRBV7-9 to TRBJ2-5; perhaps TRBD2 as D (5 bases). Trimming shortened V by 0 bases and J by 3 bases, and 11 bases separated the two germline ends. This CDR3 has 15 residues. CDR1 SEHNR and CDR2 FQNEAQ come from the germline V gene (reference sequence). The CDR3 DNA reads as TGTGCCAGCAGCTTAGCTGGGGAGCAGGAAGAGACCCAGTACTTC. Encoded protein: CASSLAGEQEETQYF.

The V gene is TRBV28, the J gene TRBJ2-2; D tentatively reads TRBD1 or TRBD2 (5 bases each). The CDR3 is 13 residues long. Germline loops: CDR1 MDHEN, CDR2 SYDVKM. Trimming stripped 10 bases from V and 5 bases from J, with 14 bases between. CDR3 in amino acids: CATAGSGTGELFF. As DNA, the CDR3 is TGTGCCACCGCAGGGAGTGGAACCGGGGAGCTGTTTTTT.

J is TRBJ1-1 and V is TRBV4-3; no definite D call. There are 13 residues in the CDR3. Looked up from germline, CDR1 is LGHNA and CDR2 is YSLEER. V lost 4 bases and J lost 5, with 11 bases in between. The CDR3 spells CASSRLGGTEAFF. The CDR3 DNA follows: TGCGCCAGCAGCCGCTTGGGAGGGACTGAAGCTTTCTTT.

V and J are TRBV5-1 and TRBJ2-3; D ambiguous. V was clipped by 0 bases and J by 1 base, with 6 bases between them. CDR1 is SGHRS, CDR2 YFSETQ, per germline. The CDR3 is 14 amino acids. CDR3 sequence (DNA): TGCGCCAGCAGCTTGGATCCCGGCACAGATACGCAGTATTTT. Protein: CASSLDPGTDTQYF.

This rearrangement joins TRBV5-6 to TRBJ1-5; D ambiguous. Germline CDR1 and CDR2: SGHDT and YYEEEE. V was pared by 0 bases and J by 4 bases, with 11 bases between. This CDR3 has 15 amino acids. As DNA, the CDR3 is TGTGCCAGCAGCTTGGGACCGCTTCTTAATCAGCCCCAGCATTTT. It codes for CASSLGPLLNQPQHF.

This rearrangement joins TRBV7-2 to TRBJ1-2; D remains ambiguous. Germline CDR1 is SGHTA and CDR2 is FQGNSA. This CDR3 spans 13 amino acids. V was shortened by 4 bases and J by 6 bases, with 12 bases between the two germline ends. As DNA, the CDR3 is TGTGCCAGCAGCTCCTACGGGGTTGATGGCTACACCTTC. Its protein product is CASSSYGVDGYTF.

The gene calls are TRBV5-4 and TRBJ2-7, with a weak D call TRBD2 (6 bases). Germline CDR1 SGHNT, CDR2 YYREEE (reference sequence). The CDR3 sequence is 13 residues long. V was trimmed by 4 bases and J by 3 bases, leaving 11 bases between them. CDR3 nucleotides: TGTGCCAGCAGCAACCGGACTAACTACGAGCAGTACTTC. It yields the protein CASSNRTNYEQYF.

The rearrangement links TRBV19 to TRBJ2-1; 8 bases agree with TRBD2. Germline V lookup: CDR1 LNHDA, CDR2 SQIVND (reference sequence). The J segment lost 4 bases and the V segment lost 6 bases, leaving 8 bases of the junction unmatched. This CDR3 spans 15 amino acids. CDR3 nucleotide sequence: TGTGCCAGTAGCCAGCGGGAGTACAGGTACAATGAGCAGTTCTTC. Translating gives CASSQREYRYNEQFF.

The chain is built from TRBV15 and TRBJ2-1; 13 nucleotides match TRBD2. The junction had 8 bases not matched to a gene; V was cut back by 4 bases and J by 8 bases. Germline loops: CDR1 LNHNV, CDR2 YYDKDF (reference sequence). This CDR3 contains 16 residues. CDR3 amino acids: CATSTRTSGRGDEQFF. The DNA for the CDR3 is TGTGCCACCAGCACCCGGACTAGCGGGAGAGGCGATGAGCAGTTCTTC. Full variable domain (remainder filled in from reference TRBV15 and TRBJ2-1): DAMVIQNPRYQVTQFGKPVTLSCSQTLNHNVMYWYQQKSSQAPKLLFHYYDKDFNNEADTPDNFQSRRPNTSFCFLDIRSPGLGDTAMYLCATSTRTSGRGDEQFFGPGTRLTVL.

The chain employs TRBV6-1 and TRBJ1-5; D remains unclear. The CDR3 runs 14 residues. V was trimmed by 3 bases and J by 2 bases, leaving 8 bases between them. Germline CDR1 and CDR2: MNHNS and SASEGT. CDR3 sequence (DNA): TGTGCCAGCAGTGAGATGCGGGGCAATCAGCCCCAGCATTTT. Its protein product is CASSEMRGNQPQHF.

This clone was found a few times. The V gene is TRBV10-1, the J gene TRBJ1-4; D uncertain. The CDR3 has 13 amino acids. V was shortened by 6 bases and J by 7 bases, with 12 bases between the two germline ends. CDR1 is WNHNN and CDR2 is SYGVQD in the germline V gene (reference sequence). CDR3 protein: CASSDRAGEKLFF. CDR3 coding DNA: TGCGCCAGCAGCGACCGGGCTGGTGAAAAACTGTTTTTT.

The V call is TRBV14, the J call TRBJ1-5, with D hard to call. This CDR3 has 15 amino acids. The V gene's germline CDR1 is SGHDN and CDR2 FVKESK. V was clipped by 1 base and J by 6 bases, with 13 bases between them. The CDR3 coding sequence is TGTGCCAGCAGCCAAGGCGGCCCGGGTGTTCAGCCCCAGCATTTT. Residues: CASSQGGPGVQPQHF.

The chain couples TRBV27 to TRBJ2-7, with 7 bases lining up with TRBD1. Trimming removed 3 bases from V and 5 bases from J; junction bases left unmatched: 7. The CDR3 has 14 residues. Germline V gene sequence: CDR1 MNHEY, CDR2 SMNVEV (reference sequence). Here the CDR3 reads CASSFTQGMNEQYF. In DNA, the CDR3 is TGTGCCAGCAGTTTTACACAGGGGATGAACGAGCAGTACTTC.

J is TRBJ2-3 and V is TRBV5-4, with D possibly matching TRBD2 (6 bases). V shed 1 base and J shed 2 bases, with 11 bases lying between them. The CDR3 length is 15 residues. CDR1 and CDR2 from the germline V gene are SGHNT and YYREEE (reference sequence). The CDR3, as DNA: TGTGCCAGCAGCTTGTCGGCGGGACCCACAGATACGCAGTATTTT. As protein: CASSLSAGPTDTQYF.

V is TRBV9 and J is TRBJ2-2; 8 bases align to TRBD2. The CDR3 has 19 residues. The trim removed 3 bases at V and 0 bases at J, leaving 13 bases unmatched. In germline, CDR1 is SGDLS, CDR2 YYNGEE. The CDR3 loop is CASSAARRAGAANTGELFF. The CDR3, as DNA: TGTGCCAGCAGCGCCGCCAGACGAGCGGGGGCCGCGAACACCGGGGAGCTGTTTTTT.

This clone has a handful of counts. The rearrangement uses TRBV14 and TRBJ2-1; no definite D call. Germline assignment: CDR1 SGHDN and CDR2 FVKESK. The CDR3 runs 14 residues. Between the trimmed V and J ends, which lost 4 bases and 5 bases, there was a span of 12 bases. The DNA of the CDR3 is TGTGCCAGCAGCCCCGTGTTAGTTCACAATGAGCAGTTCTTC. As protein: CASSPVLVHNEQFF.

A remark on this clone: An end of the junction does not agree with germline; a read error may underlie this. The chain carries TRBV7-7 and TRBJ2-2; TRBD2 is a possible D gene (6 bases). Per germline, CDR1 SSHAT and CDR2 FNYEAQ (reference sequence). CDR3 size: 14 residues. The DNA for the CDR3 is TGTGCTAGCAGCCCCAGGGAGGTGACCGGGGAGCTGTTTTTT. This codes for CASSPREVTGELFF.

J is TRBJ1-2 and V is TRBV7-9; D call uncertain. Germline loops: CDR1 SEHNR, CDR2 FQNEAQ (reference sequence). The V gene lost 1 base and the J gene lost 4 bases, with 13 bases spanning the gap. CDR3 length equals 15 residues. The CDR3 here is CASSLEHPTVYGYTF. The DNA of the CDR3 is TGTGCCAGCAGCTTAGAACACCCGACTGTCTATGGCTACACCTTC.